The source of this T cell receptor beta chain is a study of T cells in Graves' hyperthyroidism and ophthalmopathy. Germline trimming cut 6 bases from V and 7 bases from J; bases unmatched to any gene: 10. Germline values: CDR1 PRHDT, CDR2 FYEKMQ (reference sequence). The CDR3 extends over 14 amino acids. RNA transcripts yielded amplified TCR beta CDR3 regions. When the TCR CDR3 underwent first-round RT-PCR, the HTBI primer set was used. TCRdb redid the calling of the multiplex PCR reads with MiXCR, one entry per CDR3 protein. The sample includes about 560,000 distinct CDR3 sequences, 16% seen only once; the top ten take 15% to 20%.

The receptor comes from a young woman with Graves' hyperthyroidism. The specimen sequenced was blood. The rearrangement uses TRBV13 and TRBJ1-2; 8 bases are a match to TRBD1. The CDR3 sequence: CASSRQGAESGYTF. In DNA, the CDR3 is TGTGCCAGCAGTCGCCAGGGGGCGGAAAGTGGCTACACCTTC.